This T cell receptor beta chain came from a study of OX40 agonist ivuxolimab in advanced cancers. Study summary: Patients in the trial were receiving intravenous ivuxolimab every 2 weeks, at doses of 0.01 to 10 mg/kg. Dose-escalation patients were diagnosed with hepatocellular carcinoma, melanoma, renal cell cancer or head and neck cancer. There were three patients with partial responses, one having hepatocellular carcinoma and two cutaneous melanoma.

With regard to this clone: Its antigen is unknown.

Between the trimmed V and J ends, which lost 4 bases and 7 bases, there was a span of 14 bases. The CDR3 is 12 residues long. Germline V lookup: CDR1 GTSNPN, CDR2 SVGIG (reference sequence). Study-wide results and limits: Dosing at 0.1 to 3.0 mg/kg was accompanied by clonal expansion of CD4+ and CD8+ blood T cells by week 6.

Here immunoSEQ multiplex PCR was the method, and the copy in TCRdb shows in-frame clones only, minus some. The sample contains roughly 70,000 clones, approximately 85% of which appear only once. The V call is TRBV30, the J call TRBJ2-7; a possible D gene is TRBD2 (7 bases). Sample: CD4+ or CD8+ T cells sorted from blood, taken in a trial of the OX40 agonist ivuxolimab. The clonotype originates from an adult with an advanced solid tumor such as melanoma, head and neck, liver or kidney cancer. The CDR3 coding sequence is TGTGCCTGGACAGAGGGGGGGCGGGAGCAGTACTTC. This translates into CAWTEGGREQYF.